These T cell receptor beta chains were read from a single sample in a study of blood T cell repertoires in COVID-19. Produced via immunoSEQ multiplex PCR; TCRdb's table is partial and in-frame only. Among just under 150,000 clones listed, approximately 90% were seen once. Source material: peripheral blood. The receptor source for this set is a woman aged 45 to 65 with acute or convalescent COVID-19. CDR3s include the opening cysteine and the closing phenylalanine or tryptophan. D genes are given only for firm matches. Part of the rows lack a size; the others show once, few, many or a class for expanded clones.

d_call	v_call	j_call	clone_size	cdr3_nt	cdr3_aa
TRBD1	TRBV5-4	TRBJ2-3	-	TGTGCCAGCAGCTTGGGGCTCCGGGACAGGGGAATAGATACGCAGTATTTT	CASSLGLRDRGIDTQYF
-	TRBV27	TRBJ2-7	-	TGTGCCAGCAGTCCACAGGGAACTATCTACGAGCAGTACTTC	CASSPQGTIYEQYF
TRBD2	TRBV19	TRBJ2-4	-	TGTGCCAGTAGACGGACTAGCGGGAGTTATGCCAAAAACATTCAGTACTTC	CASRRTSGSYAKNIQYF
-	TRBV19	TRBJ1-2	-	TGTGCCAGTAGTATCATTGGAGGGAATGGCTACACCTTC	CASSIIGGNGYTF
TRBD2	TRBV4-1	TRBJ2-2	-	TGCGCCAGCAGCCAAGTAGGGGTGGTGGCGGGGGGTCGTGGCGGGGAGCTGTTTTTT	CASSQVGVVAGGRGGELFF
-	TRBV6-5	TRBJ1-2	-	TGTGCCAGCAGTTACTTAGGGGGGGCGCATGACTATGGCTACACCTTC	CASSYLGGAHDYGYTF
-	TRBV3-1/TRBV3-2	TRBJ1-4	-	TGTGCCAGCAGCCAAGGAGGGCGGGCAGTAGGTGAAAAACTGTTTTTT	CASSQGGRAVGEKLFF
TRBD2	TRBV19	TRBJ2-3	-	TGTGCCAGTAACCTGGGACTAGCCGCCACAGATACGCAGTATTTT	CASNLGLAATDTQYF
-	TRBV18	TRBJ1-2	-	TGTGCCAGCTCAGCCGAACTGCTCCTATATGGCTACACCTTC	CASSAELLLYGYTF
-	TRBV5-1	TRBJ2-2	-	TGCGCCAGCAGCTTTGTCGGGTCGAACACCGGGGAGCTGTTTTTT	CASSFVGSNTGELFF
-	TRBV5-6	TRBJ2-7	-	TGTGCCAGCAGCTTGTGGGACTTAGGGACCTACGAGCAGTACTTC	CASSLWDLGTYEQYF
-	TRBV27	TRBJ2-2	-	TGTGCCAGCAGCGACCACAGGATCGCCGGGGAGCTGTTTTTT	CASSDHRIAGELFF
-	TRBV6-5	TRBJ1-2	-	TGTGCCAGCAGCCTGACTCCCGGGGGGTATGGCTACACCTTC	CASSLTPGGYGYTF
-	TRBV27	TRBJ2-1	-	TGTGCCAGCAGCACAAGGGGATGGTCGGGGGAATTTAATTGGAATGAGCAGTTCTTC	CASSTRGWSGEFNWNEQFF
-	TRBV29-1	TRBJ1-4	-	TGCAGCGTTAGTGGCGGGGGGGAAAAACTGTTTTTT	CSVSGGGEKLFF
-	TRBV6-1	TRBJ2-1	-	TGTGCCAGCAGTGAAGTCAGAGTACTAGCAAATGAGCAGTTCTTC	CASSEVRVLANEQFF
-	TRBV19	TRBJ2-1	-	TGTGCCAGTAGTAGGGGGGATGGGTCCAATGAGCAGTTCTTC	CASSRGDGSNEQFF
TRBD2	TRBV7-3	TRBJ2-3	once	TGTGCCAGCAGCCCCGGACTAGCGGGAGGAATCACAGATACGCAGTATTTT	CASSPGLAGGITDTQYF
TRBD1	TRBV29-1	TRBJ2-7	-	TGCAGCGTTGTTGGGTCGGACAGGGCCTACGAGCAGTACTTC	CSVVGSDRAYEQYF
TRBD2	TRBV9	TRBJ2-3	-	TGTGCCAGCAGCCCTCAGCGGGGGACTAGCACAGATACGCAGTATTTT	CASSPQRGTSTDTQYF
-	TRBV2	TRBJ2-7	-	TGTGCCAGCAGTTCGGACGGGACACCCCAGCAGTACTTC	CASSSDGTPQQYF
-	TRBV24-1	TRBJ2-5	-	TGTGCCACCAGTGATTTAACAGGTCAAGAGACCCAGTACTTC	CATSDLTGQETQYF
TRBD2	TRBV7-3	TRBJ2-1	-	TGTGCCAGCAGCCCAGGACTAGCGGTTAATGAGCAGTTCTTC	CASSPGLAVNEQFF
-	TRBV4-1	TRBJ2-1	-	TGCGCCAGCAGCCGAAGTCCGGGCGAGGGTGAGCAGTTCTTC	CASSRSPGEGEQFF
TRBD2	TRBV19	TRBJ2-3	-	TGTGCCAGTAGTATGGGAGTACTAGCGGGAGTAGGAACAGATACGCAGTATTTT	CASSMGVLAGVGTDTQYF
TRBD2	TRBV5-5	TRBJ2-3	-	TGTGCCAGCAGCTTGAGTGGACTAGCACCAGATACGCAGTATTTT	CASSLSGLAPDTQYF
TRBD1	TRBV3-1/TRBV3-2	TRBJ1-5	-	TGTGCCAGCAGCCAAGCAGGGGGAAATAGCAATCAGCCCCAGCATTTT	CASSQAGGNSNQPQHF
TRBD1	TRBV6-1	TRBJ1-5	-	TGTGCCAGCAGTGAAGCGCGTCCCGGGACAGGGAGTGGACAGCCCCAGCATTTT	CASSEARPGTGSGQPQHF
-	TRBV3-1/TRBV3-2	TRBJ2-1	-	TGTGCCAGCAGCCAAAGCGACTCGTCCTACAATGAGCAGTTCTTC	CASSQSDSSYNEQFF
TRBD1	TRBV9	TRBJ1-2	-	TGTGCCAGCAGCCAACAACAGGGGGTATATGGCTACACCTTC	CASSQQQGVYGYTF
-	TRBV7-3	TRBJ2-7	-	TGTGCCAGCAGCTTTCAGGGTATTTACGAGCAGTACTTC	CASSFQGIYEQYF
-	TRBV21-1	TRBJ1-3	-	-	CASSTQVGSGNTIYF
-	TRBV5-1	TRBJ1-6	-	TGCGCCAGCAGCTTGGCGGACAGCCAAGGTTCACCCCTCCACTTT	CASSLADSQGSPLHF
-	TRBV11-3	TRBJ1-1	-	TGTGCCAGCAGCTTGGCAGGGCCGAACACTGAAGCTTTCTTT	CASSLAGPNTEAFF
-	TRBV3-1/TRBV3-2	TRBJ1-1	-	TGTGCCAGCAGCCCCACCAGTTTTACTGAAGCTTTCTTT	CASSPTSFTEAFF
-	TRBV24-1	TRBJ1-5	-	TGTGCCACCAGTGATAGGGGAAAGGGTGATGAGATCAATCAGCCCCAGCATTTT	CATSDRGKGDEINQPQHF
-	TRBV5-1	TRBJ1-1	-	TGCGCCAGCAGCTACCTATCCCAGAACACTGAAGCTTTCTTT	CASSYLSQNTEAFF
-	TRBV19	TRBJ2-5	-	TGTGCCAGTAGGTACACAGGGCGACAAGAGACCCAGTACTTC	CASRYTGRQETQYF
-	TRBV11-2	TRBJ1-5	-	TGTGCCAGCAGCTTAGGGCCGAATAGCAATCAGCCCCAGCATTTT	CASSLGPNSNQPQHF
TRBD1	TRBV7-6	TRBJ2-1	-	TGTGCCAGCAGCCTGATGGACAGGGGAGGGAATGAGCAGTTCTTC	CASSLMDRGGNEQFF
-	TRBV9	TRBJ1-1	-	TGTGCCAGCAGCGACCACAGGTTCAAGAACACTGAAGCTTTCTTT	CASSDHRFKNTEAFF
-	TRBV5-4	TRBJ1-2	-	TGTGCCAGCAGTCCCGACAGTTACTATGGCTACACCTTC	CASSPDSYYGYTF
TRBD1	TRBV24-1	TRBJ2-2	-	TGTGCCACCAGTGATTTATTCGGACAGGACAACACCGGGGAGCTGTTTTTT	CATSDLFGQDNTGELFF
TRBD2	TRBV4-2	TRBJ2-4	-	TGTGCCAGCAGCCAAGATGAGGGGTGGAATAGCGGGAGGGGCGGGATTCAGTACTTC	CASSQDEGWNSGRGGIQYF
TRBD1	TRBV11-1	TRBJ2-7	once	TGTGCCAGCAGCCTCGGACAGGACCCTTGGGAGCAGTACTTC	CASSLGQDPWEQYF
-	TRBV27	TRBJ2-3	-	TGTGCCAGCTGCTACAGGGACACCACAGATACGCAGTATTTT	CASCYRDTTDTQYF
TRBD1	TRBV29-1	TRBJ1-1	once	TGCAGCTCAACTTATCAGGGGGACGAAGCTTTCTTT	CSSTYQGDEAFF
TRBD2	TRBV7-2	TRBJ2-1	once	TGTGCCAGCAGCCGTCGACTAGCGGGATACTCCTACAATGAGCAGTTCTTC	CASSRRLAGYSYNEQFF
-	TRBV27	TRBJ2-2	-	TGTGCCACCGTACGGGGGAACACCGGGGAGCTGTTTTTT	CATVRGNTGELFF
TRBD1	TRBV7-9	TRBJ1-1	-	TGTGCCAGCAGCTCCGGACAGGTTGAAGCTTTCTTT	CASSSGQVEAFF
-	TRBV28	TRBJ1-5	-	TGTGCCAGCAGTGGTAGTGGAGTAAATAGCAATCAGCCCCAGCATTTT	CASSGSGVNSNQPQHF
-	TRBV10-3	TRBJ2-7	-	TGTGCCATCAGGATCCGGGACTCCCAGGGGGACGAGCAGTACTTC	CAIRIRDSQGDEQYF
TRBD1	TRBV7-9	TRBJ2-2	-	TGTGCCAGCAGCTTAATCGGACAGGGGTACACCGGGGAGCTGTTTTTT	CASSLIGQGYTGELFF